The following is a T cell receptor (beta chain) sequence with its context. This sample was taken from a study of blood T cell repertoires in COVID-19. Study details: Italy, Spain and the United States were the sources of the convalescent and acute COVID-19 samples.

As handled by the study authors: Counts of nucleated cells, estimated from reference gene primer amplification, were obtained. Libraries were prepared by immunoSEQ multiplex PCR; TCRdb keeps only in-frame clonotypes and omits some of them. V and J calls plus clone size are reproduced from that table; the DNA served to infer D and trimming. The sample shows about half a million clones, approximately 92% of them seen only once. Germline-derived CDR1 and CDR2 are MGHDK and SYGVNS. The CDR3 is made up of 17 amino acids. The ends were cut back, 3 bases at V and 3 bases at J, with 21 bases in the middle. Material: peripheral blood. This TCR came from a man younger than 35 with COVID-19, enrolled during active disease. The gene calls are TRBV25-1 and TRBJ2-7; D is ambiguous. The CDR3 bases are TGTGCCAGCAGTGATTCCTCAAGCCCCTATACTTACTACGAGCAGTACTTC. It codes for CASSDSSSPYTYYEQYF.